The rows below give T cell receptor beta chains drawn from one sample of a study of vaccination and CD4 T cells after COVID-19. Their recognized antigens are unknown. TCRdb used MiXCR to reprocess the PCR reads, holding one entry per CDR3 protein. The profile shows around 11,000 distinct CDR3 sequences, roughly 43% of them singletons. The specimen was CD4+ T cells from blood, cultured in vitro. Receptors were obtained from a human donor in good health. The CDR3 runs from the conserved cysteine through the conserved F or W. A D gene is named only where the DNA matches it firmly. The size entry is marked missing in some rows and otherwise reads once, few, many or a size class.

CDR3 DNA: TGTGCCAGCAGACTAACCTACATACGAAAGAGCCCCTACAATGAGCAGTTCTTC; CDR3 protein: CASRLTYIRKSPYNEQFF; D gene: -; J gene: TRBJ2-1; V gene: TRBV6-2/TRBV6-3; clone size: -
CDR3 DNA: TGCAGTACTAGAGTGAGGAATTCACCCCTCCACTTT; CDR3 protein: CSTRVRNSPLHF; D gene: -; J gene: TRBJ1-6; V gene: TRBV20-1; clone size: -
CDR3 DNA: TGTGCCAGCAGCTCCGGGACCAGCTACGAGCAGTACTTC; CDR3 protein: CASSSGTSYEQYF; D gene: -; J gene: TRBJ2-7; V gene: TRBV7-6; clone size: -
CDR3 DNA: TGTGCCAGTAGTAGGACCGGGGAGCTGTTTTTT; CDR3 protein: CASSRTGELFF; D gene: -; J gene: TRBJ2-2; V gene: TRBV19; clone size: few
CDR3 DNA: TGTGCCAGCAGCTTACAACAGGGTGAAGCTTTCTTT; CDR3 protein: CASSLQQGEAFF; D gene: -; J gene: TRBJ1-1; V gene: TRBV7-2; clone size: -
CDR3 DNA: TGTGCCACCAGTGACAACAGGGAAGGTCAGCCCCAGCATTTT; CDR3 protein: CATSDNREGQPQHF; D gene: -; J gene: TRBJ1-5; V gene: TRBV24-1; clone size: -
CDR3 DNA: TGTGCCAGCAGTCCCCACACCACTAGCACAGATACGCAGTATTTT; CDR3 protein: CASSPHTTSTDTQYF; D gene: -; J gene: TRBJ2-3; V gene: TRBV6-2/TRBV6-3; clone size: -
CDR3 DNA: TGTGCCATCAGCGGGCGGCAGGGTGGGTATGGCTACACCTTC; CDR3 protein: CAISGRQGGYGYTF; D gene: -; J gene: TRBJ1-2; V gene: TRBV10-3; clone size: few
CDR3 DNA: TGCAGCGTTGGGCAGTCCGCTTCCTACAATGAGCAGTTCTTC; CDR3 protein: CSVGQSASYNEQFF; D gene: -; J gene: TRBJ2-1; V gene: TRBV29-1; clone size: -
CDR3 DNA: TGTGCCAGCAGTGGAGGGTATATCGAATCCTACGAGCAGTACTTC; CDR3 protein: CASSGGYIESYEQYF; D gene: -; J gene: TRBJ2-7; V gene: TRBV2; clone size: -
CDR3 DNA: TGCAGTGTAAAACAGGGGACCCTCGAGCAGTACTTC; CDR3 protein: CSVKQGTLEQYF; D gene: TRBD1; J gene: TRBJ2-7; V gene: TRBV20-1; clone size: -
CDR3 DNA: TGCAGTGTCGACGGACCGGCGGGCAATGAGCAGTTCTTC; CDR3 protein: CSVDGPAGNEQFF; D gene: -; J gene: TRBJ2-1; V gene: TRBV20-1; clone size: few
CDR3 DNA: TGTGCCTGGGCGTGGGGTGGAGGCTACACCTTC; CDR3 protein: CAWAWGGGYTF; D gene: -; J gene: TRBJ1-2; V gene: TRBV30; clone size: -
CDR3 DNA: TGTGCCAGCAGTCGGGACATAACGGGCGGCTTCCAAGAGACCCAGTACTTC; CDR3 protein: CASSRDITGGFQETQYF; D gene: -; J gene: TRBJ2-5; V gene: TRBV27; clone size: -
CDR3 DNA: TGTGCCAGCAGCTCGTCGCCTAGCGGTTCTGCCCTTGATACGCAGTATTTT; CDR3 protein: CASSSSPSGSALDTQYF; D gene: TRBD2; J gene: TRBJ2-3; V gene: TRBV7-6; clone size: -
CDR3 DNA: TGTGCCAGCAGATCCGACCTGACTAGCGGGAGAGACTCCTACAATGAGCAGTTCTTC; CDR3 protein: CASRSDLTSGRDSYNEQFF; D gene: TRBD2; J gene: TRBJ2-1; V gene: TRBV6-2/TRBV6-3; clone size: -
CDR3 DNA: TGTGCCAGCAGTTTATCAGGCGGGGTTAGCCCCACAGATACGCAGTATTTT; CDR3 protein: CASSLSGGVSPTDTQYF; D gene: -; J gene: TRBJ2-3; V gene: TRBV27; clone size: few
CDR3 DNA: TGTGCCAGCAGGAGACCGGGAGCCTACGAGCAGTACTTC; CDR3 protein: CASRRPGAYEQYF; D gene: -; J gene: TRBJ2-7; V gene: TRBV6-1; clone size: -
CDR3 DNA: TGTGCCAGCAGTGCACAGGGAGGGGGCAATCAGCCCCAGCATTTT; CDR3 protein: CASSAQGGGNQPQHF; D gene: -; J gene: TRBJ1-5; V gene: TRBV28; clone size: -
CDR3 DNA: TGCAGTGCTAGAGATCATAAGGGGATCGAGTTCTTC; CDR3 protein: CSARDHKGIEFF; D gene: -; J gene: TRBJ2-1; V gene: TRBV20-1; clone size: -
CDR3 DNA: TGTGCCTGGAGGGGGACTAGCTTAGATACGCAGTATTTT; CDR3 protein: CAWRGTSLDTQYF; D gene: TRBD2; J gene: TRBJ2-3; V gene: TRBV30; clone size: -
CDR3 DNA: TGCAGTGCTACCCGACAGGGAGGTACTGAAGCTTTCTTT; CDR3 protein: CSATRQGGTEAFF; D gene: TRBD1; J gene: TRBJ1-1; V gene: TRBV20-1; clone size: medium-sized
CDR3 DNA: TGCAGTGCTAGACGGACTAGCGGGAGTACGGACGAGCAGTACTTC; CDR3 protein: CSARRTSGSTDEQYF; D gene: TRBD2; J gene: TRBJ2-7; V gene: TRBV20-1; clone size: -
CDR3 DNA: TGTGCCATCAGTGAGCGGGGGGCGCGTTCGGGACAGGGGTACGAGACCCAGTACTTC; CDR3 protein: CAISERGARSGQGYETQYF; D gene: TRBD1; J gene: TRBJ2-5; V gene: TRBV10-3; clone size: few
CDR3 DNA: TGTGCCAGCAGCTTAGTTGGCGGACAGGGGTACAATGAGCAGTTCTTC; CDR3 protein: CASSLVGGQGYNEQFF; D gene: TRBD1; J gene: TRBJ2-1; V gene: TRBV7-2; clone size: -
CDR3 DNA: TGTGCCAGCAGCCGGACTAGCGGGAATGGTGGAGAGCAGTTCTTC; CDR3 protein: CASSRTSGNGGEQFF; D gene: TRBD2; J gene: TRBJ2-1; V gene: TRBV11-3; clone size: -
CDR3 DNA: TGTGCCAGCAGTAACTCGGACAGGGCTTGGAATGAGCAGTTCTTC; CDR3 protein: CASSNSDRAWNEQFF; D gene: TRBD1; J gene: TRBJ2-1; V gene: TRBV6-5; clone size: -
CDR3 DNA: TGTGCCAGCAGCTCGGTCCCGAGGGATGGCTACACCTTC; CDR3 protein: CASSSVPRDGYTF; D gene: -; J gene: TRBJ1-2; V gene: TRBV7-3; clone size: -
CDR3 DNA: TGCAGTGCCACACTAGCGGCGGGGGTAGAGACCCAGTACTTC; CDR3 protein: CSATLAAGVETQYF; D gene: TRBD2; J gene: TRBJ2-5; V gene: TRBV20-1; clone size: few
CDR3 DNA: TGTGCCAGCAGCTTAGTGAGGGGATCCTACGAGCAGTACTTC; CDR3 protein: CASSLVRGSYEQYF; D gene: -; J gene: TRBJ2-7; V gene: TRBV11-2; clone size: few
CDR3 DNA: TGTGCCAGTAGGGGCCCTAGCGGGAGAACCCCAGATACGCAGTATTTT; CDR3 protein: CASRGPSGRTPDTQYF; D gene: TRBD2; J gene: TRBJ2-3; V gene: TRBV19; clone size: -
CDR3 DNA: TGTGCCAGCTCCCCCCCTCGGGTGGGGGGACTCACCCCTGAGCAGTTCTTC; CDR3 protein: CASSPPRVGGLTPEQFF; D gene: -; J gene: TRBJ2-1; V gene: TRBV18; clone size: -
CDR3 DNA: TGTGCCAGCAGCGGGAGTGGGACCGCGAAGTACTTC; CDR3 protein: CASSGSGTAKYF; D gene: -; J gene: TRBJ2-7; V gene: TRBV9; clone size: few
CDR3 DNA: TGTGCCAGCAGCTTAGATGGGCGGGGGGGGTCCGCTGAAGCTTTCTTT; CDR3 protein: CASSLDGRGGSAEAFF; D gene: -; J gene: TRBJ1-1; V gene: TRBV11-3; clone size: -
CDR3 DNA: TGCAGCGCTACGACTACCGGGACCCGCAATCAGCCCCAGCATTTT; CDR3 protein: CSATTTGTRNQPQHF; D gene: -; J gene: TRBJ1-5; V gene: TRBV29-1; clone size: few
CDR3 DNA: TGTGCCAGCAGCGCGTACAGGGCGGTTCCGGAGACCCAGTACTTC; CDR3 protein: CASSAYRAVPETQYF; D gene: -; J gene: TRBJ2-5; V gene: TRBV9; clone size: -
CDR3 DNA: TGTGCCAGCAGTCCCCGGGCAGGGATGGAAAAACTGTTTTTT; CDR3 protein: CASSPRAGMEKLFF; D gene: -; J gene: TRBJ1-4; V gene: TRBV6-1; clone size: -
CDR3 DNA: TGTGCCAGCAGCTCTCAGGGTATCGGCGTCGAGCAGTACTTC; CDR3 protein: CASSSQGIGVEQYF; D gene: -; J gene: TRBJ2-7; V gene: TRBV7-2; clone size: few
CDR3 DNA: TGTGCCACCAGCCCAACAAAACGCACAGATACGCAGTATTTT; CDR3 protein: CATSPTKRTDTQYF; D gene: -; J gene: TRBJ2-3; V gene: TRBV15; clone size: few
CDR3 DNA: TGTGCCAGCAGTTACTCATCCGGGACAGGGTACTACGAGCAGTACTTC; CDR3 protein: CASSYSSGTGYYEQYF; D gene: TRBD1; J gene: TRBJ2-7; V gene: TRBV6-5; clone size: -
CDR3 DNA: TGCAGCGTTTTCACCGGGACAGGGGAAACCTACGAGCAGTACTTC; CDR3 protein: CSVFTGTGETYEQYF; D gene: TRBD1; J gene: TRBJ2-7; V gene: TRBV29-1; clone size: -
CDR3 DNA: TGTGCCAGCAGCTTTAGACAGGAATGGGTGCTGTTTTTT; CDR3 protein: CASSFRQEWVLFF; D gene: -; J gene: TRBJ2-2; V gene: TRBV7-9; clone size: -
CDR3 DNA: TGTGCTAGCAGCCCCCCGGTTGGAACCAGCGCACTCCAAGAGACCCAGTACTTC; CDR3 protein: CASSPPVGTSALQETQYF; D gene: -; J gene: TRBJ2-5; V gene: TRBV7-7; clone size: -
CDR3 DNA: TGTGCCAGCAGCCCGCTTGGGGGGCGCACCGGGGAGCTGTTTTTT; CDR3 protein: CASSPLGGRTGELFF; D gene: -; J gene: TRBJ2-2; V gene: TRBV7-9; clone size: few
CDR3 DNA: TGTGCCAGCAGCTCAAGTAGGGCAGATACGCAGTATTTT; CDR3 protein: CASSSSRADTQYF; D gene: -; J gene: TRBJ2-3; V gene: TRBV7-3; clone size: few
CDR3 DNA: TGTGCCAGCAGCTATCAGGGGGGTAGAGGGACTGAAGCTTTCTTT; CDR3 protein: CASSYQGGRGTEAFF; D gene: TRBD1; J gene: TRBJ1-1; V gene: TRBV28; clone size: once
CDR3 DNA: TGTGCCAGCAGCTCCCGGAGCGGGGGAAACTACGAGCAGTACTTC; CDR3 protein: CASSSRSGGNYEQYF; D gene: TRBD2; J gene: TRBJ2-7; V gene: TRBV7-2; clone size: -
CDR3 DNA: TGTGCCAGTATACGAAGGGGTGTCAGGAATAGTCCGAACACTGAAGCTTTCTTT; CDR3 protein: CASIRRGVRNSPNTEAFF; D gene: -; J gene: TRBJ1-1; V gene: TRBV19; clone size: -
CDR3 DNA: TGTGCCAGCAGCCGCGGACAGGACTATGGCTACACCTTC; CDR3 protein: CASSRGQDYGYTF; D gene: TRBD1; J gene: TRBJ1-2; V gene: TRBV7-3; clone size: few
CDR3 DNA: TGTGCCAGCAGCTTAGGCGGTCAGCCCCAGCATTTT; CDR3 protein: CASSLGGQPQHF; D gene: -; J gene: TRBJ1-5; V gene: TRBV7-9; clone size: -
CDR3 DNA: TGTGCCAGCAGTTATAGTGGGACCCAGTACTTC; CDR3 protein: CASSYSGTQYF; D gene: -; J gene: TRBJ2-5; V gene: TRBV6-5; clone size: few
CDR3 DNA: TGTGCCAGCAGTCTGGATAACCTCTCTCACAATGAGCAGTTCTTC; CDR3 protein: CASSLDNLSHNEQFF; D gene: -; J gene: TRBJ2-1; V gene: TRBV7-3; clone size: few
CDR3 DNA: TGTGCCAGTAGTCGGACAAACTATGGCTACACCTTC; CDR3 protein: CASSRTNYGYTF; D gene: -; J gene: TRBJ1-2; V gene: TRBV19; clone size: -
CDR3 DNA: TGCGCCAGCAGCTTGGCCGGGACAGGGGGCAACGAGCAGTACTTC; CDR3 protein: CASSLAGTGGNEQYF; D gene: TRBD1; J gene: TRBJ2-7; V gene: TRBV5-1; clone size: -
CDR3 DNA: TGCAGTGCTATCCAGGGAACGGGGGGAAACACCATATATTTT; CDR3 protein: CSAIQGTGGNTIYF; D gene: -; J gene: TRBJ1-3; V gene: TRBV20-1; clone size: few
CDR3 DNA: TGTGCCAGTAGTCCCCCGCCCGGACAGGCCTATGGCTACACCTTC; CDR3 protein: CASSPPPGQAYGYTF; D gene: TRBD1; J gene: TRBJ1-2; V gene: TRBV19; clone size: medium-sized